This T cell receptor beta chain is from a study of T cells after yellow fever vaccination. General study findings and limits: Among all clonotypes, a small share was observed in both CD4 and CD8 compartments.

This clonotype showed up just a few times. Its target is not known. The J segment lost 10 bases and the V segment lost 0 bases, leaving 7 bases of the junction unmatched. Germline V lookup: CDR1 SGDLS, CDR2 YYNGEE. The CDR3 sequence is 15 residues long. MiXCR, run by TCRdb on the 5' RACE reads, gives a single entry per CDR3 protein. Of about 300,000 distinct CDR3 sequences in the sample, approximately 8% were seen once. V and J are TRBV9 and TRBJ1-5; the match to TRBD1 covers 10 bases. This TCR was recovered from a man between 18 and 29 years old who received the YFV17D yellow fever vaccine. Sequences were derived from CD4+ T cells sorted from PBMCs, sampled 5 days after the yellow fever booster vaccination. The CDR3 sequence is CASSVGGQGIGPQHF. The CDR3 DNA is TGTGCCAGCAGCGTAGGGGGACAGGGGATTGGTCCCCAGCATTTT.